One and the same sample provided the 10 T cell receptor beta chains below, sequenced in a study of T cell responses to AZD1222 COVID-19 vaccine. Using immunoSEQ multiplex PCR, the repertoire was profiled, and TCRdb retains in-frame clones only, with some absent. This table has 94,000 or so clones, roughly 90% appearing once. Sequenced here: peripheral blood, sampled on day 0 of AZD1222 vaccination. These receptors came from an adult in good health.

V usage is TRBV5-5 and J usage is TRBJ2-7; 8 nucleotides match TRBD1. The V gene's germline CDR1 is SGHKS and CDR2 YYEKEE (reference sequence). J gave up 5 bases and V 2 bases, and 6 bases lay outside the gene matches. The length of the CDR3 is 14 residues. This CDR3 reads CASSFTGGFDEQYF. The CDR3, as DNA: TGTGCCAGCAGCTTTACAGGGGGGTTCGACGAGCAGTACTTC.

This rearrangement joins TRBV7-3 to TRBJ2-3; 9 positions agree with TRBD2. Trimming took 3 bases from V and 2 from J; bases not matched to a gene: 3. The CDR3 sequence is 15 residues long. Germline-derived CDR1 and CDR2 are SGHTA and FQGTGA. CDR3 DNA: TGTGCCAGCAGCTTGGCTAGCGGGGTCACAGATACGCAGTATTTT. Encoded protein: CASSLASGVTDTQYF.

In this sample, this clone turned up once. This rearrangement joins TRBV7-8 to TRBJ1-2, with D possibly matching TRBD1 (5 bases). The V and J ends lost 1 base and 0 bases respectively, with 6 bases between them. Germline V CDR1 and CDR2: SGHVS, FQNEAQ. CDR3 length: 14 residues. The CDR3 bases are TGTGCCAGCAGCTTAGTGACAGCTAACTATGGCTACACCTTC. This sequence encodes CASSLVTANYGYTF.

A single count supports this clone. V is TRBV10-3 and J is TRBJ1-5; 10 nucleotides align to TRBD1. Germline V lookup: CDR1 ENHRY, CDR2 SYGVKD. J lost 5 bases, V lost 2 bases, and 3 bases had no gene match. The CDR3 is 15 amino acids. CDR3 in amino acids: CAISEGQGEYQPQHF. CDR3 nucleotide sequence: TGTGCCATCAGTGAGGGACAGGGGGAATATCAGCCCCAGCATTTT.

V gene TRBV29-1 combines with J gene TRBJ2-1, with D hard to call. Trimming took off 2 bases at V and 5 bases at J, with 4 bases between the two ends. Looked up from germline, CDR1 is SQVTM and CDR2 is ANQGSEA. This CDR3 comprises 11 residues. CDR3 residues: CSVELHNEQFF. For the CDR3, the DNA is TGCAGCGTTGAACTTCACAATGAGCAGTTCTTC.

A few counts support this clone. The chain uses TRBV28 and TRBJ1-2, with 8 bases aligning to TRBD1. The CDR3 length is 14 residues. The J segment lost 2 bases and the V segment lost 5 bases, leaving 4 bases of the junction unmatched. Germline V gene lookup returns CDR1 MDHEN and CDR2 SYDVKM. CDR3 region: CASSEDRANYGYTF. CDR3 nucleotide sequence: TGTGCCAGCAGTGAGGACAGGGCAAACTATGGCTACACCTTC.

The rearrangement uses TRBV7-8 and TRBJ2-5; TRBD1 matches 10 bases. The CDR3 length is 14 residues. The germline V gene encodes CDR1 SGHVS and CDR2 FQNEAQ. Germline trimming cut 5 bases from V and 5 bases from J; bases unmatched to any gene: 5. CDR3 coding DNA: TGTGCCAGCAGCCGAGGGGACAGGGGTGAGACCCAGTACTTC. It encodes CASSRGDRGETQYF.

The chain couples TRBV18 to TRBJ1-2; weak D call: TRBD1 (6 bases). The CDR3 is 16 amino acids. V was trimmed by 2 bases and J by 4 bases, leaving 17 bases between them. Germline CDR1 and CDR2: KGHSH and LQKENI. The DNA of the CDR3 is TGTGCCAGCTCACCAATTGCGCCAGGGGAAGGCTATGGCTACACCTTC. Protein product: CASSPIAPGEGYGYTF.

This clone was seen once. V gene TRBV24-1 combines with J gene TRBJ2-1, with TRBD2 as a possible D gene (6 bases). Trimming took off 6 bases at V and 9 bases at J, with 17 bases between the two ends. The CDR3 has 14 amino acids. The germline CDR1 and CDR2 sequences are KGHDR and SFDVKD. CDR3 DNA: TGTGCCACCAGTCTGGGGGGAAAGATCGGTGAGCAGTTCTTC. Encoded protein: CATSLGGKIGEQFF.

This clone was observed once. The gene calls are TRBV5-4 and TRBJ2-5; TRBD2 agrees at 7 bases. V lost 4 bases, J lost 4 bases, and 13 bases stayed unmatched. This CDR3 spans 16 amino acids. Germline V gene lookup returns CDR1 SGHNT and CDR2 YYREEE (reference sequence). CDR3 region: CASSGLADGQGETQYF. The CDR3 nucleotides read TGTGCCAGCAGCGGTCTAGCGGACGGGCAGGGAGAGACCCAGTACTTC.